This T cell receptor beta chain was identified in a study of blood T cell repertoires in COVID-19. On the study more broadly: The United States, Italy and Spain supplied acute and convalescent COVID-19 samples. The cDNA or gDNA used as material had been derived from T cells, B-cell-depleted T cells, or PBMCs.

A few counts support this clone. TCRdb's table, derived via immunoSEQ multiplex PCR, lists solely in-frame clones and lacks some. The sample yields 200,000 to 250,000 clones, approximately 85% seen once. This CDR3 spans 13 amino acids. Losses at the gene ends were 5 bases for V and 6 bases for J; bases not matched to a gene: 7. Germline V gene sequence: CDR1 SQVTM, CDR2 ANQGSEA. Sample: peripheral blood. This TCR derives from a man older than 75 with acute or convalescent COVID-19. J is TRBJ2-1 and V is TRBV29-1; 7 bases are shared with TRBD2. The DNA of the CDR3 is TGCAGCGTTAAAGGTAGCGGGCTCAATGAGCAGTTCTTC. This gives the protein CSVKGSGLNEQFF.